The next 15 T cell receptor beta chains were all read from a single sample in a study of cytomegalovirus exposure and HLA in healthy donors. 60 Vbeta and 13 Jbeta primers were used in PCR. Method: immunoSEQ multiplex PCR; TCRdb's copy keeps in-frame clones and lacks some. Of about 200,000 clones in the sample, more than 9.5% are singletons; the top ten hold less than 8.5%. The sequenced sample consisted of PBMCs. These receptors came from a man aged 45 to 65 in good health and CMV-seropositive.

The sample holds a few counts of this clone. The genes are TRBV18 and TRBJ2-1; 7 nucleotides match TRBD1. Germline CDR1 reads KGHSH; CDR2 reads LQKENI. The CDR3 has 16 residues. The ends lost 6 bases at V and 0 bases at J; junction bases unmatched: 8. As DNA, the CDR3 is TGTGCCAGCTCCCAAGAGACAGGGTTCTCCTACAATGAGCAGTTCTTC. Translating gives CASSQETGFSYNEQFF.

The CDR3, as DNA: TGTGCCAGTAGCCGACTGTTCACTGGGGCCAACGTCCTGACTTTC. Translating it yields CASSRLFTGANVLTF. This rearrangement joins TRBV19 to TRBJ2-6, with D uncertain. The CDR3 spans 15 residues. CDR1 and CDR2 (germline): LNHDA, SQIVND (reference sequence). Between the trimmed V and J ends, which lost 6 bases and 2 bases, there was a span of 11 bases. Full variable domain (remainder filled in from reference TRBV19 and TRBJ2-6): DGGITQSPKYLFRKEGQNVTLSCEQNLNHDAMYWYRQDPGQGLRLIYYSQIVNDFQKGDIAEGYSVSREKKESFPLTVTSAQKNPTAFYLCASSRLFTGANVLTFGAGSRLTVL.

This clone occurred a few times. The rearrangement links TRBV2 to TRBJ2-1, with 10 bases identical to TRBD1. The germline V gene encodes CDR1 SNHLY and CDR2 FYNNEI. The CDR3 contains 15 residues. V dropped 7 bases and J dropped 3; count of bases not matched to a gene: 6. The CDR3 loop is CASKTGQGRYNEQFF. The DNA of the CDR3 is TGTGCCAGCAAAACGGGACAGGGGCGCTACAATGAGCAGTTCTTC.

This clone has more than one count but fewer than ten. The V and J genes are TRBV5-1 and TRBJ2-5, with TRBD2 identical over 16 bases. Germline values: CDR1 SGHRS, CDR2 YFSETQ. Trimming removed 6 bases from V and 2 bases from J; junction bases left unmatched: 7. The CDR3 is made up of 17 amino acids. The CDR3 loop reads CASTSGTSGGVQETQYF. DNA for the CDR3: TGCGCCAGCACCTCTGGGACTAGCGGGGGGGTACAAGAGACCCAGTACTTC.

With respect to this clone: A read error is likely here: a far larger clone is one base away. This same CDR3 is encoded by further DNA sequences in the sample. V is TRBV6-4 and J is TRBJ1-6, with no clear D. In germline, CDR1 is MRHNA, CDR2 SNTAGT. The CDR3 loop spans 14 amino acids. As DNA, the CDR3 is TGTGCCAGCAGTGAGGAACCCGAGGGTTCACCGCTCCACTTT. It is translated as CASSEEPEGSPLHF.

The table lists this clone with a few counts. V gene TRBV7-2 combines with J gene TRBJ1-2; TRBD1 might be the D (5 bases). The CDR3 contains 15 residues. Germline V CDR1 and CDR2: SGHTA, FQGNSA. Deletions cut 1 base from V and 1 base from J, with 10 bases between. Written as DNA, the CDR3 is TGTGCCAGCAGCTTAGTGGGGGGTCTTAACTATGGCTACACCTTC. This gives the protein CASSLVGGLNYGYTF.

This rearrangement joins TRBV13 to TRBJ2-5, with 8 bases lining up with TRBD1. J was trimmed by 1 base and V by 5 bases; bases with no gene match: 9. The CDR3 runs to 16 residues. Germline CDR1 and CDR2: PRHDT and FYEKMQ (reference sequence). The CDR3 region has the DNA TGTGCCAGCAGCGATCAGGGGGCGCATGGCCAAGAGACCCAGTACTTC. It specifies CASSDQGAHGQETQYF.

The table lists this clone with a few counts. CDR3 nucleotides: TGCGCCAGCAGCCAAGATGAGGAGGTCAGCTATGGCTACACCTTC. It codes for CASSQDEEVSYGYTF. This rearrangement joins TRBV4-3 to TRBJ1-2, with D unclear. There are 15 residues in the CDR3. Germline V CDR1 and CDR2: LGHNA, YSLEER. V lost 0 bases to trimming and J lost 4 bases, with 12 bases between them.

This chain uses TRBV6-5 with TRBJ2-3; possibly TRBD1 for D (6 bases). The CDR3 extends over 14 amino acids. Germline CDR1 MNHEY, CDR2 SVGAGI. V lost 5 bases to trimming and J lost 5 bases, with 14 bases between them. CDR3 residues: CASSPGQYQDTQYF. The CDR3 DNA sequence: TGTGCCAGCAGTCCAGGACAGTATCAAGATACGCAGTATTTT.

This clone was counted many times. The junction departs from the called germline gene at one end, perhaps through a read error. The genes are TRBV19 and TRBJ1-1; tentative D call: TRBD1 (5 bases). CDR1 is LNHDA, CDR2 SQIVND, per germline (reference sequence). The CDR3 covers 13 residues. The CDR3 DNA reads as TGTGCCAGTAGTATAGGGGGCAGGCTCCCCCACTACTTT. Protein sequence: CASSIGGRLPHYF.

This clone has just a few counts. This sequence joins TRBV28 and TRBJ1-1; TRBD1 might be the D (5 bases). Germline loops: CDR1 MDHEN, CDR2 SYDVKM. The CDR3 contains 17 residues. Trimming removed 3 bases at V and 4 bases at J, with 21 bases between. The CDR3: CASSFTSRATRGTEAFF. For the CDR3, the DNA is TGTGCCAGCAGTTTTACAAGTCGGGCGACAAGGGGCACTGAAGCTTTCTTT.

This clone was detected only a few times. V and J are TRBV6-5 and TRBJ2-3; 8 bases map to TRBD1. This CDR3 is 14 amino acids long. The germline CDR1 and CDR2 sequences are MNHEY and SVGAGI. V dropped 6 bases and J dropped 4; count of bases not matched to a gene: 6. The CDR3: CASSRTGTSDTQYF. In nucleotides, the CDR3 is TGTGCCAGCAGCCGGACAGGGACGTCAGATACGCAGTATTTT.

The rearrangement joins TRBV6-5 to TRBJ1-5; D is unclear. The V end lost 6 bases, the J end lost 5 bases, and 17 bases lay between the germline ends. The CDR3 sequence is 15 residues long. Germline V lookup: CDR1 MNHEY, CDR2 SVGAGI. Here the CDR3 DNA reads TGTGCCAGCAGCTGGACGAGGAACGGGGATCAGCCCCAGCATTTT. Its translation is CASSWTRNGDQPQHF.

CDR3 DNA: TGTGCCAGCAGTGAATGGGGACATTCCTACGAGCAGTACTTC. Its translation: CASSEWGHSYEQYF. This chain connects TRBV2 to TRBJ2-7; maybe TRBD1 (6 bases). The germline V gene encodes CDR1 SNHLY and CDR2 FYNNEI. The germline V and J ends were trimmed by 2 bases and 1 base, with 9 bases remaining between them. The CDR3 loop spans 14 amino acids.

This clone was seen more than once but under ten times. The genes are TRBV7-6 and TRBJ2-5; 11 bases align to TRBD1. The V gene end was trimmed by 4 bases and the J gene end by 2 bases; junction bases not matched to a gene: 6. Looked up from germline, CDR1 is SGHVS and CDR2 is FNYEAQ. CDR3 length: 16 residues. CDR3 amino acids: CASSYLGQGVQETQYF. The DNA of the CDR3 is TGTGCCAGCAGCTACCTGGGACAGGGGGTTCAAGAGACCCAGTACTTC.